This TCR beta chain was sequenced during a study of cytomegalovirus exposure and HLA in healthy donors. Amplification used 60 Vbeta primers and 13 Jbeta primers. TCRdb's table, derived via immunoSEQ multiplex PCR, lists solely in-frame clones and lacks some. Here the sample spans 160,000 or so clones, roughly four fifths being singletons. Study conclusions and caveats: In vitro testing confirmed three CMV-associated chains as specific for CMV antigens.

As regards this clone: The antigen remains unidentified.

Sequenced sample: PBMCs. The sequence was obtained from a woman between 35 and 50 years old in good health and CMV-seronegative.

The CDR3 DNA reads TGCGCCAGCAGCTTGGGCCTCGCCGGAGGCAGGTTCGGAGAGACCCAGTACTTC. Its protein is CASSLGLAGGRFGETQYF. The chain has TRBV5-1 and TRBJ2-5; TRBD2 is a possible D gene (5 bases). In germline, CDR1 is SGHRS, CDR2 YFSETQ. The CDR3 is made up of 18 amino acids. Trimming removed 0 bases from V and 4 bases from J, with 22 bases in between. Supplemented by reference TRBV5-1 and TRBJ2-5, the full variable domain reads KAGVTQTPRYLIKTRGQQVTLSCSPISGHRSVSWYQQTPGQGLQFLFEYFSETQRNKGNFPGRFSGRQFSNSRSEMNVSTLELGDSALYLCASSLGLAGGRFGETQYFGPGTRLLVL.